This T cell receptor beta chain emerged from a study of T cells in Graves' hyperthyroidism and ophthalmopathy. Study outcomes and limitations: Model output signaled ophthalmopathy a median roughly 6.5 months ahead of onset.

About this clonotype itself: The antigen is not known.

Germline loops: CDR1 SQVTM, CDR2 ANQGSEA. This CDR3 region has 13 residues. With 7 bases removed from V and 3 bases from J, the gap between germline ends came to 13 bases. RNA transcripts yielded amplified TCR beta CDR3 regions. RT-PCR in the first round (using the HTBI primer set) targeted the TCR CDR3. TCRdb reprocessed the multiplex PCR reads with MiXCR, giving one entry per CDR3 protein. In the table there are approximately 520,000 distinct CDR3 sequences, approximately 25% of which are singletons. The rearrangement links TRBV29-1 to TRBJ1-5; D gene unclear. Sequenced material: blood. The receptor was isolated from a woman aged 25 to 39 with Graves' ophthalmopathy. Written as DNA, the CDR3 is TGCAGCGCCTCGGACTCCGACAATCAGCCCCAGCATTTT. Amino acids: CSASDSDNQPQHF. Complete variable domain (other parts from reference TRBV29-1 and TRBJ1-5): SAVISQKPSRDICQRGTSLTIQCQVDSQVTMMFWYRQQPGQSLTLIATANQGSEATYESGFVIDKFPISRPNLTFSTLTVSNMSPEDSSIYLCSASDSDNQPQHFGDGTRLSIL.